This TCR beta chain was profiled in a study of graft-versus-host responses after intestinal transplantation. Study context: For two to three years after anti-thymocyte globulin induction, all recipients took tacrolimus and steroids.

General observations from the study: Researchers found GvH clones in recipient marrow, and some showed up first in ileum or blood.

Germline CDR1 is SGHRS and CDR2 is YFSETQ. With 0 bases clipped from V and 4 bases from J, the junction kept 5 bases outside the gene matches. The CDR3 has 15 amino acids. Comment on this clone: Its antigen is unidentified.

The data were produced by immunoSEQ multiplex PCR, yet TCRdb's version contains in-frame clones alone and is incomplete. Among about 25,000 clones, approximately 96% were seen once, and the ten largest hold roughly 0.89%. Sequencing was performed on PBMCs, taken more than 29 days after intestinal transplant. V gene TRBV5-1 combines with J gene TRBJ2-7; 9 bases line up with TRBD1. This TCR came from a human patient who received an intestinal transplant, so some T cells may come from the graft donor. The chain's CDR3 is CASSLAGTGTYEQYF. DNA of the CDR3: TGCGCCAGCAGCTTGGCGGGGACAGGGACTTACGAGCAGTACTTC. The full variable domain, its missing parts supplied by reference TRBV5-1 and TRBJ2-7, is KAGVTQTPRYLIKTRGQQVTLSCSPISGHRSVSWYQQTPGQGLQFLFEYFSETQRNKGNFPGRFSGRQFSNSRSEMNVSTLELGDSALYLCASSLAGTGTYEQYFGPGTRLTVT.